The source of this TCR beta chain is a study of T cells after yellow fever vaccination. Whole-study context: It was SMART-Seq v4 Ultra Low Input that prepared the fractions with low cell numbers.

TCRdb called the 5' RACE reads again in MiXCR, with one record for every CDR3 protein. The top ten hold 2.5% to 4% of the sample, which has 250,000 to 300,000 distinct CDR3 sequences, roughly 5.6% seen once. This clonotype was seen repeatedly, ten times or more. This clonotype originated in a man aged 18 to 30 who received the YFV17D yellow fever vaccine. Sequenced material: CD4+ T cells sorted from PBMCs, taken on the day of the yellow fever booster vaccination.

The chain's CDR3 is CASSSQGDYGYTF. CDR3 DNA sequence: TGCGCCAGCAGCTCGCAGGGGGACTATGGCTACACCTTC. The rearrangement uses TRBV5-1 and TRBJ1-2; TRBD1 aligns across 7 bases. The CDR3 has 13 residues. Germline CDR1 and CDR2: SGHRS and YFSETQ. The V segment lost 3 bases and the J segment 3 bases; nucleotides outside the gene matches: 2.